Shown below are 3 T cell receptor beta chains from a single sample sequenced in a study of T-cell reconstitution after alpha-beta-depleted transplantation in children. As it was prepared, the TCRbeta library received unique molecular identifiers. TCRdb ran MiXCR on the PCR reads and lists one entry per CDR3 protein. Of around 190,000 distinct CDR3 sequences in the sample, approximately 7% were seen once. The sample here was PBMCs, taken before TCRalphabeta/CD19-depleted stem cell transplant. The receptors here all came from a boy aged 2-15 years with acute lymphoblastic leukemia, due to receive a stem cell transplant.

The chain carries TRBV20-1 and TRBJ2-5, with D possibly matching TRBD2 (6 bases). Germline V gene data show CDR1 as DFQATT and CDR2 as SNEGSKA (reference sequence). V was clipped by 0 bases and J by 5 bases, with 13 bases between them. The CDR3 is 14 amino acids. CDR3 DNA sequence: TGCAGTGCTAGAGATTTCTCGGGGGTCGAGACCCAGTACTTC. Encoded protein: CSARDFSGVETQYF.

This clonotype was recorded many times. This chain joins TRBV7-2 and TRBJ2-1, with TRBD2 matching 11 bases. The ends lost 4 bases at V and 4 bases at J; junction bases unmatched: 6. The germline gives CDR1 SGHTA, CDR2 FQGNSA. This CDR3 is 16 amino acids long. CDR3 region: CASSSMTSGVYNEQFF. For the CDR3, the DNA is TGTGCCAGCAGCTCCATGACTAGCGGGGTATACAATGAGCAGTTCTTC.

This clonotype has a count of ten or more. This sequence joins TRBV5-1 and TRBJ2-1; TRBD2 might be the D (5 bases). This CDR3 comprises 15 residues. Germline V gives CDR1 SGHRS, CDR2 YFSETQ. V dropped 0 bases and J dropped 0 bases, with 7 bases sitting between them. The CDR3 sequence: CASSLDGVSYNEQFF. DNA of the CDR3: TGCGCCAGCAGCTTGGACGGGGTCTCCTACAATGAGCAGTTCTTC.